A few counts support the clone carrying this TCR beta chain. Its antigen is not known. The sample originates from a study of spatial heterogeneity in lung cancer. Whole-study findings and limits: Compared with follow-up, resection was when ubiquitous expanded tumor TCRs appeared in blood more.

TCRdb re-analysed the 5' RACE reads in MiXCR, keeping a single row per CDR3 protein. The sample holds around 63,000 distinct CDR3 sequences, about 6.3% seen once. The sample's time point: sample taken at primary tumor resection. Unsorted samples of tumor, nontumor lung or frozen PBMC had their whole RNA sequenced. The sample in question was PBMCs, obtained at surgery. This TCR came from a female donor with early-stage non-small cell lung cancer.

The CDR3 region is CASSLLTGSNTEAFF. CDR3 in DNA: TGTGCCAGCAGCTTACTTACAGGGTCGAACACTGAAGCTTTCTTT. The chain uses TRBV11-2 and TRBJ1-1, with a tentative D call TRBD1 (6 bases). Between the trimmed V and J ends, which lost 2 bases and 1 base, there was a span of 11 bases. CDR3 length equals 15 residues. CDR1 and CDR2 from the germline V gene are SGHAT and FQNNGV.